This T cell receptor (beta chain) was documented in a study of cytomegalovirus exposure and HLA in healthy donors. A remark on this clone: Its antigen remains unknown.

Study-wide findings and caveats: In a later analysis, TCR beta V- and J-gene trimming showed a link to a missense DCLRE1C variant.

The CDR3 totals 15 residues. Germline CDR1 and CDR2: GTSNPN and SVGIG (reference sequence). V dropped 3 bases and J dropped 5 bases, with 17 bases sitting between them. Primers included in the PCR were 60 Vbeta and 13 Jbeta primers. TCRdb's table, derived via immunoSEQ multiplex PCR, lists solely in-frame clones and lacks some. The table records roughly 110,000 clones, about 85% of them present only once. The chain links TRBV30 to TRBJ2-1; maybe TRBD2 (5 bases). This TCR came from a man aged 30-40 years in good health and CMV-seronegative. The sample consisted of PBMCs. The CDR3 protein is CAWSPRADWDNEQFF. CDR3 DNA: TGTGCCTGGAGCCCGCGGGCCGATTGGGACAATGAGCAGTTCTTC.